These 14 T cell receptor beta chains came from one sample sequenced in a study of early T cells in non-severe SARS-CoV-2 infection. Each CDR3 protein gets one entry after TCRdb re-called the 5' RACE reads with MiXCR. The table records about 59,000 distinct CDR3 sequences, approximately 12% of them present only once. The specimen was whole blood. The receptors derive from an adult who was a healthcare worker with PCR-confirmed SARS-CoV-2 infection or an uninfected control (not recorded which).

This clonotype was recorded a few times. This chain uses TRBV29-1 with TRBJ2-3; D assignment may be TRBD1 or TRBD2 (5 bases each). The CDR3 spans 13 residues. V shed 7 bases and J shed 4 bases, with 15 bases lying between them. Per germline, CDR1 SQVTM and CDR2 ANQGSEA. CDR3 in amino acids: CSARPGTADTQYF. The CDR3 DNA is TGCAGCGCCCGTCCAGGGACCGCAGATACGCAGTATTTT.

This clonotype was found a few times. This CDR3 is CASSLTGPQETQYF. CDR3 coding DNA: TGTGCCAGCTCATTGACAGGGCCCCAAGAGACCCAGTACTTC. V gene TRBV18 combines with J gene TRBJ2-5, with TRBD1 identical over 7 bases. V was pared by 5 bases and J by 1 base, with 4 bases of the junction left unmatched. This CDR3 has 14 residues. Per the germline V gene, CDR1 is KGHSH and CDR2 is LQKENI. Filled out from reference TRBV18 and TRBJ2-5, the complete variable domain reads NAGVMQNPRHLVRRRGQEARLRCSPMKGHSHVYWYRQLPEEGLKFMVYLQKENIIDESGMPKERFSAEFPKEGPSILRIQQVVRGDSAAYFCASSLTGPQETQYFGPGTRLLVL.

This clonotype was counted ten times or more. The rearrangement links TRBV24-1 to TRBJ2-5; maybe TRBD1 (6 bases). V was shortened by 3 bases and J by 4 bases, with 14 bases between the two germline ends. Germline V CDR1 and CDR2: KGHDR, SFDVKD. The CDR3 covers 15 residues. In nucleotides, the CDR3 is TGTGCCACCAGTGATCCCCGGGACACCTCAGAGACCCAGTACTTC. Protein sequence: CATSDPRDTSETQYF.

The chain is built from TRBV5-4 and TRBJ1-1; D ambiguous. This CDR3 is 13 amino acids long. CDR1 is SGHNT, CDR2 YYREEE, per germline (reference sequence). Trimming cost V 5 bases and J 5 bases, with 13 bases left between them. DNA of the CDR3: TGTGCCAGCAGACCGCCGGGAATGACTGAAGCTTTCTTT. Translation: CASRPPGMTEAFF.

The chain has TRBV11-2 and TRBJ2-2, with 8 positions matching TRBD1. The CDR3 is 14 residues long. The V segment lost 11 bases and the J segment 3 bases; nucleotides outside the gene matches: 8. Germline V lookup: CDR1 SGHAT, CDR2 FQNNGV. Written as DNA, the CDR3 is TGTGCCGCACCTATACAGGGGGACACCGGGGAGCTGTTTTTT. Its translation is CAAPIQGDTGELFF.

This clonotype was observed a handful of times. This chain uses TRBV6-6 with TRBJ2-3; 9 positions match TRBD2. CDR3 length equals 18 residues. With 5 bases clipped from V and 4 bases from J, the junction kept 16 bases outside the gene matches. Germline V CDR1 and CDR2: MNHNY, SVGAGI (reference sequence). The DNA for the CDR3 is TGTGCCAGCAGTCACCGCGGGGGGGGTAACGGTTCCCCAGATACGCAGTATTTT. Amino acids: CASSHRGGGNGSPDTQYF.

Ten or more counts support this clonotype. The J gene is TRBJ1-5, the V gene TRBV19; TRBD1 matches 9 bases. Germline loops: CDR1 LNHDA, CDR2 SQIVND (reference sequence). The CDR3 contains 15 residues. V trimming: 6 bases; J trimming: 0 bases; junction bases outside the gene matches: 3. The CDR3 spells CASRADRGSNQPQHF. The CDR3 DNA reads TGTGCCAGTAGGGCGGACAGGGGTAGCAATCAGCCCCAGCATTTT.

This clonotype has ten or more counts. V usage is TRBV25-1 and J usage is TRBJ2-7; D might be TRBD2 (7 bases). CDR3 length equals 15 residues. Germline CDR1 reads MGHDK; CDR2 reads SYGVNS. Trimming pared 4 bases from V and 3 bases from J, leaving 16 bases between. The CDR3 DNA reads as TGTGCCAGCAGTGGGACTAGGAGGGGGAGCTACGAGCAGTACTTC. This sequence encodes CASSGTRRGSYEQYF.

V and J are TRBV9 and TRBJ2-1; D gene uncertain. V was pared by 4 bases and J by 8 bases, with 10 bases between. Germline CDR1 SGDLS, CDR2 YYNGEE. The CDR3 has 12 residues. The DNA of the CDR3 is TGTGCCAGCAGCCCTACCCACTATGAGCAGTTCTTC. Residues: CASSPTHYEQFF.

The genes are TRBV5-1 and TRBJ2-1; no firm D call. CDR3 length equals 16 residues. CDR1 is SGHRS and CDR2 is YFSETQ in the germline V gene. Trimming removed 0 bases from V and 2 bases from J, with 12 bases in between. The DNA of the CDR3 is TGCGCCAGCAGCTTGGTCGGCAGCCAACCCTACAATGAGCAGTTCTTC. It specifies CASSLVGSQPYNEQFF.

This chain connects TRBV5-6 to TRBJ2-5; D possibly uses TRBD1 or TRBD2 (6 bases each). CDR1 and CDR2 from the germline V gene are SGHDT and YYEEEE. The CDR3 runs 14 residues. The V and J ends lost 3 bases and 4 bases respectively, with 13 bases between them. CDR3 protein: CASSYQQGGETQYF. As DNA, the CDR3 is TGTGCCAGCAGCTACCAACAGGGAGGAGAGACCCAGTACTTC.

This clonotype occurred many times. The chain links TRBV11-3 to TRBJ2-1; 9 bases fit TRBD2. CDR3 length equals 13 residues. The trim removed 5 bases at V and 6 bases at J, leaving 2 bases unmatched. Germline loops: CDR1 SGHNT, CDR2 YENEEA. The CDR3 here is CASSLREGNEQFF. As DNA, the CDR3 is TGTGCCAGCAGCCTGCGGGAGGGCAATGAGCAGTTCTTC.

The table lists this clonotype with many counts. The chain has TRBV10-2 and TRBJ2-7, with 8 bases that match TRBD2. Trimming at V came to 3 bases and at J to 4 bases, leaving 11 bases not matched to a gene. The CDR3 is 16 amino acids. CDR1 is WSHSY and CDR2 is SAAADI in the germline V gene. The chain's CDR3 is CASSDVLAGTPYEQYF. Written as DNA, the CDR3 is TGCGCCAGCAGTGATGTGTTAGCGGGGACCCCGTACGAGCAGTACTTC.

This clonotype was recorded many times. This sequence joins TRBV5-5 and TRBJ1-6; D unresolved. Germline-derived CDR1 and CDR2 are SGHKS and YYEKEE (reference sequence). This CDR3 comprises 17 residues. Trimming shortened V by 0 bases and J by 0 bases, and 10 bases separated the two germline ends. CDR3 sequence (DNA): TGTGCCAGCAGCTTGGCCGTAGGACTCTCCTATAATTCACCCCTCCACTTT. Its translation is CASSLAVGLSYNSPLHF.